Included here is one TCR beta chain sequence, with context. Its target is not known. At one end the junction does not follow the germline gene, possibly because of a read error. These data come from a study of T-cell reconstitution after alpha-beta-depleted transplantation in children. The CDR3 is 15 residues long. The germline CDR1 and CDR2 sequences are KGHSH and LQKENI. Unique molecular identifiers featured in how the TCRbeta library was prepared. Via MiXCR, TCRdb re-called the PCR reads, giving one row per CDR3 protein. The repertoire holds fewer than 550,000 distinct CDR3 sequences, with over 9.5% as singletons. Overall study findings and caveats: Where alpha-beta T cells came from about two months after transplant was reportedly several hundred expanded graft clones.

The clonotype was recovered from a child aged 2 to 10 with inherited bone marrow failure, due to receive a stem cell transplant. The V gene is TRBV18, the J gene TRBJ1-5, with 9 bases that match TRBD1. Sequencing was performed on PBMCs, taken before TCRalphabeta/CD19-depleted stem cell transplant. This chain's CDR3 is CASSPGTGFNQTQHF. CDR3 DNA: TGTGCCAGCTCACCCGGGACAGGGTTCAATCAGACCCAGCATTTT.